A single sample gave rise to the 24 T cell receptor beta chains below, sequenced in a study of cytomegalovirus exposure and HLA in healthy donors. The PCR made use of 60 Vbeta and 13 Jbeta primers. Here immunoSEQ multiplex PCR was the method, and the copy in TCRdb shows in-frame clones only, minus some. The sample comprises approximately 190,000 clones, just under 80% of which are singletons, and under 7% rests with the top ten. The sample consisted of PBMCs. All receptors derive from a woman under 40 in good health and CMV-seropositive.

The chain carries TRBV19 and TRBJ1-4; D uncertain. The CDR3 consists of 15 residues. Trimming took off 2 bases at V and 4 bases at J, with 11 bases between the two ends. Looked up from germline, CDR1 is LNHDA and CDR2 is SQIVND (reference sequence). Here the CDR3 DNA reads TGTGCCAGTAGTATAATCGGCGGGGATAATGAAAAACTGTTTTTT. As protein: CASSIIGGDNEKLFF. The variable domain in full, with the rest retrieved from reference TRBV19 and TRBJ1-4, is DGGITQSPKYLFRKEGQNVTLSCEQNLNHDAMYWYRQDPGQGLRLIYYSQIVNDFQKGDIAEGYSVSREKKESFPLTVTSAQKNPTAFYLCASSIIGGDNEKLFFGSGTQLSVL.

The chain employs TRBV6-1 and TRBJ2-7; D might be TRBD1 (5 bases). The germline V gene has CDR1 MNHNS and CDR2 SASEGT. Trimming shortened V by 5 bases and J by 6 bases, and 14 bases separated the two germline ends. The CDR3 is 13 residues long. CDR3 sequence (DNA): TGTGCCAGCAGTCGTACTGACAGAGGCGAGCAGTACTTC. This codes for CASSRTDRGEQYF.

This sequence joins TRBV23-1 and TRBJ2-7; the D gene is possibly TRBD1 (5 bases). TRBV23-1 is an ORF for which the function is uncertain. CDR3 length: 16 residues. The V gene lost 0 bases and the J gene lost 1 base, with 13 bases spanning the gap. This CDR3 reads CASSQSRTGPSYEQYF. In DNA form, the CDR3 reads TGCGCCAGCAGTCAATCGAGAACAGGTCCTTCCTACGAGCAGTACTTC.

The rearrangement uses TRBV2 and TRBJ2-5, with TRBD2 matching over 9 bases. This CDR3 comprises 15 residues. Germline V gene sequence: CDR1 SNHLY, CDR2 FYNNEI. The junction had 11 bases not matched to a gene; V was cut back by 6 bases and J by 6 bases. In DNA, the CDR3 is TGTGCCAGCAGGGATCCCGGGACTAGCCGACAGACCCAGTACTTC. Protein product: CASRDPGTSRQTQYF.

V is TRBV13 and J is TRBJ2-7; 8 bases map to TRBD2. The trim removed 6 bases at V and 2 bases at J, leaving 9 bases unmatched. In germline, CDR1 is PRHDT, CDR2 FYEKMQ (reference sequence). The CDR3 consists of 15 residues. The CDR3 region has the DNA TGTGCCAGCAGTCGAACTAGCGGCCTTCCCTACGAGCAGTACTTC. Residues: CASSRTSGLPYEQYF.

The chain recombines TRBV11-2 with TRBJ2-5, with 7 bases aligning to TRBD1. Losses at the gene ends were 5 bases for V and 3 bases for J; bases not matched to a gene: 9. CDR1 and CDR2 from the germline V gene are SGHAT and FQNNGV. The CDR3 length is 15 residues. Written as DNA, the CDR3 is TGTGCCAGCAGCCCGCAGGGACAGAGGGAAGAGACCCAGTACTTC. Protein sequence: CASSPQGQREETQYF.

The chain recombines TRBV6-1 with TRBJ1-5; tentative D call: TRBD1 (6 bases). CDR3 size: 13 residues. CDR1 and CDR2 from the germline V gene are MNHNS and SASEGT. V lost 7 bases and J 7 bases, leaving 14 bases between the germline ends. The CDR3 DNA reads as TGTGCCAGCAAAACAGGGTATTGGCAGCCCCAGCATTTT. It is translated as CASKTGYWQPQHF.

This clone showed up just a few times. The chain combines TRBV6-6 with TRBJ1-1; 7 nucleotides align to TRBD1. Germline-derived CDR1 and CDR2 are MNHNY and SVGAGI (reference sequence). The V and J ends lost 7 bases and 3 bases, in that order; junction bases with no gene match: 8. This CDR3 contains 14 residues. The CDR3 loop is CASTPTGSYTEAFF. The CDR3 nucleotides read TGTGCCAGCACCCCGACAGGGAGTTACACTGAAGCTTTCTTT.

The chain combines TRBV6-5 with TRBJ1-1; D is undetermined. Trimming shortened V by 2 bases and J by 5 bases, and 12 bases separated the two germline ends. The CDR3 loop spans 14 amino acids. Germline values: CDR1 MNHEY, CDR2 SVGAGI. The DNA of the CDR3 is TGTGCCAGCAGTTACGTCAGTGCGGGGACTGAAGCTTTCTTT. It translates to CASSYVSAGTEAFF.

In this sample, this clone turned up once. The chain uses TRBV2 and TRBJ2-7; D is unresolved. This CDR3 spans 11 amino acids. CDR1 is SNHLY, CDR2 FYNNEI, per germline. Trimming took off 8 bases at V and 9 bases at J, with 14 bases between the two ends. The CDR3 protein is CASLTLRGQYF. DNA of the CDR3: TGTGCCAGCCTGACGCTACGAGGGCAGTACTTC.

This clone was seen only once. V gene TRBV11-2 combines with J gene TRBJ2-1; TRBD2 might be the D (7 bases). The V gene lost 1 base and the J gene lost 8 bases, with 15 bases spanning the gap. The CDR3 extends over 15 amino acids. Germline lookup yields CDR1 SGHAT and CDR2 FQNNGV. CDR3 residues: CASSLVRGGGDEQFF. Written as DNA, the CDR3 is TGTGCCAGCAGCTTAGTCCGTGGCGGGGGCGATGAGCAGTTCTTC.

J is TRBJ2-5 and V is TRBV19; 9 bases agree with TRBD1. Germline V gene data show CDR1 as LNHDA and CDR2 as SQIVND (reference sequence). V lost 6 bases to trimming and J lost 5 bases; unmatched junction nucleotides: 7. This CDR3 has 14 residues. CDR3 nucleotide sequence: TGTGCCAGTAGCGGGACAGGGATGTTGGAGACCCAGTACTTC. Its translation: CASSGTGMLETQYF.

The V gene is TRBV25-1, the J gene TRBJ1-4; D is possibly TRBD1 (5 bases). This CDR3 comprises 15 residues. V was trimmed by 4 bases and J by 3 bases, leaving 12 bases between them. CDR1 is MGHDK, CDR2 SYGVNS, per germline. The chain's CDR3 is CASSADRTPNEKLFF. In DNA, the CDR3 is TGTGCCAGCAGTGCCGACAGAACGCCTAATGAAAAACTGTTTTTT.

The CDR3 DNA sequence: TGTGCCAGCAGCCCCGTCCGGACTGAAGCTTTCTTT. Its translation is CASSPVRTEAFF. The gene calls are TRBV9 and TRBJ1-1; D call uncertain. Trimming stripped 4 bases from V and 5 bases from J, with 9 bases between. This CDR3 has 12 amino acids. CDR1 is SGDLS, CDR2 YYNGEE, per germline. The full variable domain, in which reference TRBV9 and TRBJ1-1 provide the parts outside the CDR3, is DSGVTQTPKHLITATGQRVTLRCSPRSGDLSVYWYQQSLDQGLQFLIQYYNGEERAKGNILERFSAQQFPDLHSELNLSSLELGDSALYFCASSPVRTEAFFGQGTRLTVV.

For the CDR3, the DNA is TGTGCCAGTAGTATTGCAGGGTGGGCCACTGAAGCTTTCTTT. This sequence encodes CASSIAGWATEAFF. J is TRBJ1-1 and V is TRBV19; D perhaps matches TRBD1 (5 bases). Trimming removed 3 bases at V and 4 bases at J, with 12 bases between. Germline lookup yields CDR1 LNHDA and CDR2 SQIVND (reference sequence). There are 14 residues in the CDR3.

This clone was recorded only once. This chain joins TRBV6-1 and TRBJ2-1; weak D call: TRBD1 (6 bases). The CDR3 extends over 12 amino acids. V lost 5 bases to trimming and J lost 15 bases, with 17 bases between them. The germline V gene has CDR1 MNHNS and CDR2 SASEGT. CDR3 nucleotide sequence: TGTGCCAGCAGTACAGGGCTAAGCCGAGCGTTCTTC. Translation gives CASSTGLSRAFF.

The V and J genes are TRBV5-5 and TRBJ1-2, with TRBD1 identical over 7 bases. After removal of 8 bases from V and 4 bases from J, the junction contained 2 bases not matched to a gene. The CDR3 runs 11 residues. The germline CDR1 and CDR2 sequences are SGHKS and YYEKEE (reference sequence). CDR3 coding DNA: TGTGCCAGTGGGGACAGCTATGGCTACACCTTC. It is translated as CASGDSYGYTF.

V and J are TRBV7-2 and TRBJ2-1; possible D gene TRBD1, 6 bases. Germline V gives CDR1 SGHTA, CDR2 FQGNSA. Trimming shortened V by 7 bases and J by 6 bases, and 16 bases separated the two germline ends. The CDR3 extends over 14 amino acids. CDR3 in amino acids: CASTQQGRLNEQFF. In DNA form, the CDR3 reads TGTGCCAGCACCCAACAGGGCCGGCTCAATGAGCAGTTCTTC.

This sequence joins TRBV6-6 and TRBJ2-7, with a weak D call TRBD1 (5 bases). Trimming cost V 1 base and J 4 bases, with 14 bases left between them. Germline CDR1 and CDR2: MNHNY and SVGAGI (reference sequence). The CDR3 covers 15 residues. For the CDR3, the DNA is TGTGCCAGCAGTTACTTCAGGGTCGGCGCGTACGAGCAGTACTTC. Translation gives CASSYFRVGAYEQYF.

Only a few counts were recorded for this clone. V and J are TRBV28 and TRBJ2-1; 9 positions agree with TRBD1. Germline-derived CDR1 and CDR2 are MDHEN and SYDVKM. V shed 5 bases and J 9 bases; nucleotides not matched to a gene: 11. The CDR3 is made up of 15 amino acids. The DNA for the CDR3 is TGTGCCAGCAGTCTAGGGGGGACAGGGACAGTTGAGCAGTTCTTC. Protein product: CASSLGGTGTVEQFF.

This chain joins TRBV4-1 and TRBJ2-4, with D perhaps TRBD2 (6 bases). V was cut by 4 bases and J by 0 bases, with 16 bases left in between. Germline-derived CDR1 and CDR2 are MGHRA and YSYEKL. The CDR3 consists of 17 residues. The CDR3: CASSPGVSTVAKNIQYF. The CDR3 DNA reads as TGCGCCAGCAGCCCGGGGGTCTCAACTGTAGCCAAAAACATTCAGTACTTC.

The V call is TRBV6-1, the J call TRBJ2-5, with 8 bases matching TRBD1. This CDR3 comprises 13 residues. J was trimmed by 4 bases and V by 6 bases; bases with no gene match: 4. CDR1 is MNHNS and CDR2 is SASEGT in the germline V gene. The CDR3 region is CASRDRATETQYF. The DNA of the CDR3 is TGTGCCAGCAGGGACAGGGCTACAGAGACCCAGTACTTC.

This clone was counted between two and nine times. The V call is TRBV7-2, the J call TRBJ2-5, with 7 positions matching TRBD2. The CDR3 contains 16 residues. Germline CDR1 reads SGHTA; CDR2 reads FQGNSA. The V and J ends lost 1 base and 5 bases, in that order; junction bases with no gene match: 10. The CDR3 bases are TGTGCCAGCAGCTTAGAGGGGCGGGGGTACATGGAGACCCAGTACTTC. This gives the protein CASSLEGRGYMETQYF.

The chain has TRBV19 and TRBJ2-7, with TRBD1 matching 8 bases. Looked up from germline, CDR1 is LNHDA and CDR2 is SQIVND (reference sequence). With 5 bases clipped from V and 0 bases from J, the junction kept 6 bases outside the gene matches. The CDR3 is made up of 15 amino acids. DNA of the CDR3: TGTGCCAGTAGTTCTGGACAGGGACTCTCCTACGAGCAGTACTTC. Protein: CASSSGQGLSYEQYF.